The entry below gives a single T cell receptor beta chain sequence along with its context. Its antigen is still unknown. The record has no base qualities; no much larger clone is one base away. TCRbeta CDR3 regions were amplified from genomic DNA using the immunoSEQ Assay, a bias-controlled multiplex PCR. In the paper's pipeline: Nucleated cell counts per sample were estimated from amplification of reference gene primers within the assay. To quantify the absolute abundance of each unique TCRbeta CDR3 rearrangement, sequence reads were collapsed and filtered. Productive Simpson clonality was computed per sample as the square root of Simpson's diversity index over productive rearrangements. TCRdb carries this immuneACCESS record with in-frame sequences only. Its versions omit some clonotypes, under half of them owing to an unresolved V gene in the studies checked, with the rest unexplained. V, J and clone size were drawn from that table, and D and trimming were deduced from the DNA. For this sample the table gives approximately 210,000 clones, of which approximately 73% were detected only once. Approximately 16% of the sample goes to the ten largest clones.

The data stem from a study of blood T cell repertoires in COVID-19 (dated by TCRdb to the early 2020s). About the study as a whole: Samples from collaborators originated in the United States, Italy and Spain and spanned both the acute and convalescent phases of COVID-19. The repertoires were released in a freely available public database intended as a resource for research on the immune response to SARS-CoV-2. Nearly every sample came with metadata listing a de-identified subject ID, COVID-19 status, age in years and sex. HLA class I and class II types, where available, came from metadata supplied by the sample provider rather than from assay-based typing. Samples were obtained from the ongoing ImmuneRACE study (first 160 participants) and from 1,254 subjects provided by 6 global collaborators. The dataset comprised deeply sampled blood TCRbeta repertoires from subjects exposed to, actively infected with, or recovered from COVID-19. The material from the prospective study consisted of cDNA or gDNA derived from T cells, B-cell-depleted T cells, or PBMCs.

Participants in the prospective study were aged 18 to 89 years, lived in more than 20 United States geographic areas, and enrolled through a virtual design. In the prospective study, participants were assigned to cohorts based on the clinical history participants reported in a screening survey and a study questionnaire. In the prospective study, mobile phlebotomists collected whole blood, serum and a nasopharyngeal or oropharyngeal swab from each participant. Participants in the prospective study had the option to provide additional blood draws and questionnaires over an approximately 2-month period. Before DNA extraction, prospective study blood samples were shipped either frozen or at room temperature. What the authors observed across the whole study: The quantity of clinical and demographic metadata differed by source and by participant and was supplied without curation.

The TCR was taken from a woman aged 50 to 60 with acute COVID-19. What was sequenced was PBMCs or T cells enriched from blood (not recorded which).

The DNA is as follows: TGTGCCAGCAGCCCTCAGGGTCCCCAAGGTGAAGCTTTCTTT. It translates as CASSPQGPQGEAFF. The rearranged segments are TRBV7-9 and TRBJ1-1; the D region possibly corresponds to TRBD1 (5 bases align). Reading the germline V gene (reference sequence) gives CDR1 SEHNR and CDR2 FQNEAQ. The trim is 5 bases for V and 7 bases for J, with a gap of 17 bases between the germline ends. The cysteine opens and the phenylalanine closes a CDR3 of 14 amino acids. CDR3 DNA is the only sequence kept; it has 42 bases, read in frame from the first base.